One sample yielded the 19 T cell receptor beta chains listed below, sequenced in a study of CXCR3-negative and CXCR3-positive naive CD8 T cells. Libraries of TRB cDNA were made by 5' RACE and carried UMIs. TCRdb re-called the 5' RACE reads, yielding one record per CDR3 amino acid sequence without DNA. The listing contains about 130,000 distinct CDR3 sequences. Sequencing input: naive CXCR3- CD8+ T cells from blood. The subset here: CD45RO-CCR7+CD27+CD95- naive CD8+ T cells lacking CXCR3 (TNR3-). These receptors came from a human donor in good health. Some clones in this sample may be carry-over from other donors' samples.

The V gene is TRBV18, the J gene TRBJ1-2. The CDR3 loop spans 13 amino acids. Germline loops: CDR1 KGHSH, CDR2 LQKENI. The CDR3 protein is CASSPGDYYGYTF.

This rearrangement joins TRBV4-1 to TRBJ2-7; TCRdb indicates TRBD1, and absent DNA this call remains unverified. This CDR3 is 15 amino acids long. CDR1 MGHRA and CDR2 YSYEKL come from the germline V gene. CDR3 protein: CASSQDPRGLGEQYF.

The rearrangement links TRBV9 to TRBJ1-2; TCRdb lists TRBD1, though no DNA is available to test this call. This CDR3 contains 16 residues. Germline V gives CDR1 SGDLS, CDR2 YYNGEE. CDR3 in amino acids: CASSVATSGESYGYTF.

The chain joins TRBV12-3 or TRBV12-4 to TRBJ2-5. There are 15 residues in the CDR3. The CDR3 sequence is CASSLGRVLQETQYF.

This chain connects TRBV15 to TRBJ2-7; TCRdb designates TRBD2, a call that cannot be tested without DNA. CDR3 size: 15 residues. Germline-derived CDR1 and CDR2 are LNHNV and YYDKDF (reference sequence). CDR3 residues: CATSSREGRSYEQYF.

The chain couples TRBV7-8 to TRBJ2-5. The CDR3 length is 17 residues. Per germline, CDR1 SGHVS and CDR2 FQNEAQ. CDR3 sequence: CASSLALVSAAQETQYF.

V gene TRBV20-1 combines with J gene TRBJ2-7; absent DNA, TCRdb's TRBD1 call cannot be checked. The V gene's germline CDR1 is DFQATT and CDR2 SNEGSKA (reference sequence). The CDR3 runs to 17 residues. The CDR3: CSARDTAGTQGSYEQYF.

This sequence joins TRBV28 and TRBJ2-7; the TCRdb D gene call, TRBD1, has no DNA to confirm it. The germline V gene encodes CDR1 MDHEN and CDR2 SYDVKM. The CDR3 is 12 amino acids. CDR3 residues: CASSREGDEQYF.

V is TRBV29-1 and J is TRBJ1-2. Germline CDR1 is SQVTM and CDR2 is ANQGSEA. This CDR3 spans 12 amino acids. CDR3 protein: CSVEMSDYGYTF.

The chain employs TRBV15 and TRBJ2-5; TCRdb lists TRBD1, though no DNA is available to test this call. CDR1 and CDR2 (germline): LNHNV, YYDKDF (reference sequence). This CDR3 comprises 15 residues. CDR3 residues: CATSERRGAVETQYF. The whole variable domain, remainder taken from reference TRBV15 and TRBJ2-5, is DAMVIQNPRYQVTQFGKPVTLSCSQTLNHNVMYWYQQKSSQAPKLLFHYYDKDFNNEADTPDNFQSRRPNTSFCFLDIRSPGLGDTAMYLCATSERRGAVETQYFGPGTRLLVL.

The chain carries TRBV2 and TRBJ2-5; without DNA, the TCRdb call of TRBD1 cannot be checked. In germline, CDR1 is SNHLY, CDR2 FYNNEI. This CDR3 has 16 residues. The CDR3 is CASKVQDRGFSETQYF.

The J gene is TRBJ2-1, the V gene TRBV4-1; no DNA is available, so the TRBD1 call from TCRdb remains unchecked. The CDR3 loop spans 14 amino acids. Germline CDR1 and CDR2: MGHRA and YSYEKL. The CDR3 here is CASSIQGVGNEQFF.

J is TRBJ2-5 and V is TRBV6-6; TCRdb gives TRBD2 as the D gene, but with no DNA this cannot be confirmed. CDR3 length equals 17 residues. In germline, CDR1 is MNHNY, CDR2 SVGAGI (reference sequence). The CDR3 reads CASSSPGLAVLQETQYF.

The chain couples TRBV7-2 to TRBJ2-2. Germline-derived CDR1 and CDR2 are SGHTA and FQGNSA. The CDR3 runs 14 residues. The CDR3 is CASSFWTDTGELFF.

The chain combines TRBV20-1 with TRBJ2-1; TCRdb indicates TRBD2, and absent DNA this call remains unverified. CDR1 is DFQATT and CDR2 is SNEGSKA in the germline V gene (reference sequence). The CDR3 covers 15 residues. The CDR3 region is CSARHPGLGSNEQFF.

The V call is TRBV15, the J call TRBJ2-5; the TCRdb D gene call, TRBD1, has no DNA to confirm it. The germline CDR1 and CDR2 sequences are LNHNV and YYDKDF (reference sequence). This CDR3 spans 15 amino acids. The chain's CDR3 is CATSRDKGSRETQYF.

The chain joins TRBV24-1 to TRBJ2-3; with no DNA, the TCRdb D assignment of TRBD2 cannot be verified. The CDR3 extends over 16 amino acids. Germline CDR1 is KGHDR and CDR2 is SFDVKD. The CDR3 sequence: CATSEYGLAGVDTQYF.

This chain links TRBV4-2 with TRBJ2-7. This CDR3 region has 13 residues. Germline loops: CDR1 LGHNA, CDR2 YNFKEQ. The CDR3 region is CASSQDSVYEQYF.

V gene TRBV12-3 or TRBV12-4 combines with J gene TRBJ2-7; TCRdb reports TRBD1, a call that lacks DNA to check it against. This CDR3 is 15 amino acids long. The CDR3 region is CASSSSGTRRSEQYF.